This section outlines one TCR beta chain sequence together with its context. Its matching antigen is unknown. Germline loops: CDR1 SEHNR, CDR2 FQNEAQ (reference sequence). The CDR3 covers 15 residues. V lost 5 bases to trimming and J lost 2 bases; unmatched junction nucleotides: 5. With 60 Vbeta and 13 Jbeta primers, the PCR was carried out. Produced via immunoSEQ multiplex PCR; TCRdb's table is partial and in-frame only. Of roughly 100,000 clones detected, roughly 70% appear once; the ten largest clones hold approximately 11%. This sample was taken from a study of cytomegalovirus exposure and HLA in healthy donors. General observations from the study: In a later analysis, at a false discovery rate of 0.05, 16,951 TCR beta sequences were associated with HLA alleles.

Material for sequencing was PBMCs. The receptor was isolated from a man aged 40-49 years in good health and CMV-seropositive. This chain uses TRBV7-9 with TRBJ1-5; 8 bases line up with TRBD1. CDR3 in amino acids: CASSQPGQGNQPQHF. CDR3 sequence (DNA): TGTGCCAGCAGCCAACCGGGACAGGGCAATCAGCCCCAGCATTTT.